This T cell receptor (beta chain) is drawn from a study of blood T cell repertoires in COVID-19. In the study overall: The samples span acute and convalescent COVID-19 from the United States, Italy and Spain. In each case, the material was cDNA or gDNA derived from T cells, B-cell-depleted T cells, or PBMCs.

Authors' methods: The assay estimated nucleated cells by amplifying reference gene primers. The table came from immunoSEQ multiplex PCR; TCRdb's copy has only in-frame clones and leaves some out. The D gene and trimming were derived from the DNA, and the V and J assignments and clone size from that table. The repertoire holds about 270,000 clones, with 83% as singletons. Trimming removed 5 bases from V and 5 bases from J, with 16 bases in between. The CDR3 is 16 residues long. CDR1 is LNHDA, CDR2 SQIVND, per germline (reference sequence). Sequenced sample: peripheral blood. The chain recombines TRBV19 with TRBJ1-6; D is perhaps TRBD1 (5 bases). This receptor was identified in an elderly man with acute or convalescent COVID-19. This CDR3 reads CASSLYQGSHNSPLHF. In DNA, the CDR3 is TGTGCCAGTAGTCTCTACCAGGGATCACATAATTCACCCCTCCACTTT.